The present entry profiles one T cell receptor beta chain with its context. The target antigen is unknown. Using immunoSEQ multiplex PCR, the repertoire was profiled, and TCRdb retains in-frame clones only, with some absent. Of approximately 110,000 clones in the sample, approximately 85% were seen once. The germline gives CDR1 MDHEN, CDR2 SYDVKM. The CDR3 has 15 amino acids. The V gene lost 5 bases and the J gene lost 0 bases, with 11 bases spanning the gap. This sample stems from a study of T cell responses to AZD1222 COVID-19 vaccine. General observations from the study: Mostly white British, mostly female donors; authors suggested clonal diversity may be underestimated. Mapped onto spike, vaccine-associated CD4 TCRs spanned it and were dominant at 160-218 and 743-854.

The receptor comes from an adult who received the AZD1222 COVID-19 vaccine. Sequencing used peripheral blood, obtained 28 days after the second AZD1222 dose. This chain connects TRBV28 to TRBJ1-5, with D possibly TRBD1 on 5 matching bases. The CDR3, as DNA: TGTGCCAGCAGTGCATTGGGGGATAGCAATCAGCCCCAGCATTTT. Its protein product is CASSALGDSNQPQHF.